This T cell receptor (beta chain) was observed in a study of blood T cells in healthy people across ages. Regarding the study as a whole: Shifts in expanded clonotypes may have been confounded by donor CMV status, which was unknown.

The CDR3 consists of 14 residues. The germline CDR1 and CDR2 sequences are MGHRA and YSYEKL. Trimming cost V 0 bases and J 2 bases, with 8 bases left between them. Alongside a J-beta primer mix, a sample-barcoded 5' primer served in a second PCR lasting about 6 to 12 cycles. TCRdb fed the 5' RACE reads into MiXCR, producing one record per CDR3 protein. The sample has more than 1,000,000 distinct CDR3 sequences; roughly a quarter are singletons. Remarks on this clonotype: Its cognate antigen is unknown.

These same records also appear under a second study, on T cells of mothers and their children. From that paper: Related mother-child pairs showed slightly, non-significantly higher overlap than unrelated pairs.

The chain uses TRBV4-1 and TRBJ2-7, with D hard to call. Sequenced input: blood. This clonotype was sampled from a girl aged 2 to 9 in good health. This CDR3 reads CASSQERQAYEQYF. The CDR3, as DNA: TGCGCCAGCAGCCAAGAAAGGCAGGCCTACGAGCAGTACTTC.